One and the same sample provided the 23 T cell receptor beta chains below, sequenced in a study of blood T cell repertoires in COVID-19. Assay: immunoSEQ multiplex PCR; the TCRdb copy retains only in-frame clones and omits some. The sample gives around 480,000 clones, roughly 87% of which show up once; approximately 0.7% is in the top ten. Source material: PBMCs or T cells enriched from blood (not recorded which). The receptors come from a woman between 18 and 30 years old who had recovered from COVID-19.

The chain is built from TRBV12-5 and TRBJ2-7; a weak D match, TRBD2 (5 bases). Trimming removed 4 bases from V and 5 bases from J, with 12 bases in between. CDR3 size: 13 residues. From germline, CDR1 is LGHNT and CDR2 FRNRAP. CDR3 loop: CASGSGGPNEQYF. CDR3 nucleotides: TGTGCTAGTGGTTCCGGAGGACCTAACGAGCAGTACTTC.

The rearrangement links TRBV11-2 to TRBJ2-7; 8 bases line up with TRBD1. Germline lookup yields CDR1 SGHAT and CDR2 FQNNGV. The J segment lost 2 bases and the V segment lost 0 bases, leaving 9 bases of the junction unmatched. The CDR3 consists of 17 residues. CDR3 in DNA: TGTGCCAGCAGCTTAGATTTTCAGGGGGCTCAGACCTACGAGCAGTACTTC. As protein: CASSLDFQGAQTYEQYF.

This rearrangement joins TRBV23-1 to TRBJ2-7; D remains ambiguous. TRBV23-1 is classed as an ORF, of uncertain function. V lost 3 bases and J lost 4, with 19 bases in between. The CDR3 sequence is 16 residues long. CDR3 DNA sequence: TGCGCCAGCAGTCATCCCTGGAGATTGAAAGGTTACGAGCAGTACTTC. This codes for CASSHPWRLKGYEQYF.

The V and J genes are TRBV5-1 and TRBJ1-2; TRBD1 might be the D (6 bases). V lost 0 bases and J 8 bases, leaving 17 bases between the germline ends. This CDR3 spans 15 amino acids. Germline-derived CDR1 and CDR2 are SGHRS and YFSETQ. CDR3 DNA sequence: TGCGCCAGCAGCTTGGAACTGGGGGCCTCTGGGGGCTACACCTTC. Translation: CASSLELGASGGYTF.

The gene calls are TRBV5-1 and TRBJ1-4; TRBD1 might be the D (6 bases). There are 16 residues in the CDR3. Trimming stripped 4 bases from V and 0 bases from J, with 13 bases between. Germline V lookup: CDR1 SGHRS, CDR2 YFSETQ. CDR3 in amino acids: CASSTQDSPTNEKLFF. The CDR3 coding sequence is TGCGCCAGCAGCACCCAGGACAGTCCAACTAATGAAAAACTGTTTTTT.

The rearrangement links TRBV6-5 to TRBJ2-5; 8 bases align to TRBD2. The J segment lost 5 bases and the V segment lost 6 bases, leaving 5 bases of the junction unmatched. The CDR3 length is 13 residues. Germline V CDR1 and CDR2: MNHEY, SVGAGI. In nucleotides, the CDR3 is TGTGCCAGCAGGGCGGGGGGTGCGGAGACCCAGTACTTC. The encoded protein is CASRAGGAETQYF.

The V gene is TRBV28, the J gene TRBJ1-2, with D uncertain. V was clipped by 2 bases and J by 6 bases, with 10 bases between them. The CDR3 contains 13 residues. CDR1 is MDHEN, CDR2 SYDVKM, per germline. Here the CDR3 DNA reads TGTGCCAGCAGTTTAAGAGGTTTCGATGGCTACACCTTC. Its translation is CASSLRGFDGYTF.

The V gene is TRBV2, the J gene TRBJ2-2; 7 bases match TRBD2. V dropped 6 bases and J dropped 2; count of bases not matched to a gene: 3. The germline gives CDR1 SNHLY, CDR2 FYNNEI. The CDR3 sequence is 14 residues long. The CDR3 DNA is TGTGCCAGCAGAGCTAGCGGTAACACCGGGGAGCTGTTTTTT. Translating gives CASRASGNTGELFF.

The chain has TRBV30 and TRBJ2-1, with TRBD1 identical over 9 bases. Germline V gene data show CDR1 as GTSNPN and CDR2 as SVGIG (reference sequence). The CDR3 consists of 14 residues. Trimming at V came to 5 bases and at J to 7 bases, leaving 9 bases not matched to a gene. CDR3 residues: CAWSQTGGLNEQFF. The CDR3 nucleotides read TGTGCCTGGTCCCAGACAGGGGGGTTAAATGAGCAGTTCTTC.

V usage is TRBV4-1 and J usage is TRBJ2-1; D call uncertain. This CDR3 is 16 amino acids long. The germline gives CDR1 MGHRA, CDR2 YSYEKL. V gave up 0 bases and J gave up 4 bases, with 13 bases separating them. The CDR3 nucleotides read TGCGCCAGCAGCCAAGAAGTACAGACAAATTACAATGAGCAGTTCTTC. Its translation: CASSQEVQTNYNEQFF.

The CDR3: CASSDGTSYEQYF. The CDR3 region has the DNA TGTGCCAGCAGCGACGGGACTTCCTACGAGCAGTACTTC. This chain uses TRBV9 with TRBJ2-7; TRBD2 is a possible D gene (6 bases). The CDR3 is made up of 13 amino acids. V was clipped by 3 bases and J by 1 base, with 8 bases between them. The germline V gene has CDR1 SGDLS and CDR2 YYNGEE.

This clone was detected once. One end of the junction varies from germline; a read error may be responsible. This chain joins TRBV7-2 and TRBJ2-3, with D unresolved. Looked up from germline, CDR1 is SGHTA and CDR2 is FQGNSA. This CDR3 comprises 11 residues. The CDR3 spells CASSVPGPLNF. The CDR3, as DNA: TGTGCCAGCAGCGTCCCTGGGCCGCTGAATTTT.

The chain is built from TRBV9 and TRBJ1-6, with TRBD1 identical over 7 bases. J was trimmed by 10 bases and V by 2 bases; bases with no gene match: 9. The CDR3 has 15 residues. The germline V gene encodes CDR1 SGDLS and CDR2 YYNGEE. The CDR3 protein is CASSVSPRGESPLHF. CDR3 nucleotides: TGTGCCAGCAGCGTCTCTCCCAGGGGGGAGTCACCCCTCCACTTT.

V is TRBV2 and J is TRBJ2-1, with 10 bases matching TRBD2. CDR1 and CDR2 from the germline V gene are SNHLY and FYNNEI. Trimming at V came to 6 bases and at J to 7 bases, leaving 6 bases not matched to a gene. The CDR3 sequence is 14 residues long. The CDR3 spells CASRPGLAYNEQFF. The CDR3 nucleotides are TGTGCCAGCAGGCCGGGACTAGCGTATAATGAGCAGTTCTTC.

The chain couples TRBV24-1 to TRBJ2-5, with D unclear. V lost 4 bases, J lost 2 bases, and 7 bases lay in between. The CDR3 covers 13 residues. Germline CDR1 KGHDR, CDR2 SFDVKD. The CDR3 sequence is CATSDSTQETQYF. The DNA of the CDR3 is TGTGCCACCAGTGACTCCACTCAAGAGACCCAGTACTTC.

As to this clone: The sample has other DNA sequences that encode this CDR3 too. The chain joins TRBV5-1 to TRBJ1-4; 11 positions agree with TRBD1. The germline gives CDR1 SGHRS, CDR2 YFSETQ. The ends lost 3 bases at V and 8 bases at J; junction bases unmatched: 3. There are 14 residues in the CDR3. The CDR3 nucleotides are TGCGCCAGCAGCTCCGGGACAGGGGGGGAAAAACTGTTTTTT. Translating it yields CASSSGTGGEKLFF.

The DNA of the CDR3 is TGTGCCAGCAGCTTAGCGGGGGCCAAGGGGGAAGCTTTCTTT. It is translated as CASSLAGAKGEAFF. The rearrangement links TRBV7-9 to TRBJ1-1; D is possibly TRBD1 (6 bases). This CDR3 has 14 amino acids. The V gene's germline CDR1 is SEHNR and CDR2 FQNEAQ (reference sequence). Deletions cut 0 bases from V and 8 bases from J, with 13 bases between.

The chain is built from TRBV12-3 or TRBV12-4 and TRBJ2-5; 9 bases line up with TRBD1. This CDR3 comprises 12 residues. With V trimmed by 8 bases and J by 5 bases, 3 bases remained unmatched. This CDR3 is CASAGTGETQYF. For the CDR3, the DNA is TGTGCCAGCGCCGGGACAGGGGAGACCCAGTACTTC.

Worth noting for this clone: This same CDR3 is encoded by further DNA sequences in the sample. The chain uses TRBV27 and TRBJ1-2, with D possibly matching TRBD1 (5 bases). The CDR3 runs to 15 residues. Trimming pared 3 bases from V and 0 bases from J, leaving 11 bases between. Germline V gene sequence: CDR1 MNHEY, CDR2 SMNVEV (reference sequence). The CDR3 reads CASSLQGSSNYGYTF. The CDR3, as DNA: TGTGCCAGCAGTTTGCAGGGCAGCTCTAACTATGGCTACACCTTC.

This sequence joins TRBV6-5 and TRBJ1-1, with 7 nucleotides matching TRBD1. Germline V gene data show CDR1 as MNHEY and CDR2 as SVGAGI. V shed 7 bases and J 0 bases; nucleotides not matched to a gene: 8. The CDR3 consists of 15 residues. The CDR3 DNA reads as TGTGCCAGCAACCGGGACAGTAGCATGAACACTGAAGCTTTCTTT. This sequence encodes CASNRDSSMNTEAFF.

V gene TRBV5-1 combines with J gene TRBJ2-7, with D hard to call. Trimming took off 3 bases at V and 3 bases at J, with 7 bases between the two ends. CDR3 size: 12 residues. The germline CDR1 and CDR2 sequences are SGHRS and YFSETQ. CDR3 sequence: CASSSSIYEQYF. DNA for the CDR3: TGCGCCAGCAGCTCCTCTATCTACGAGCAGTACTTC.

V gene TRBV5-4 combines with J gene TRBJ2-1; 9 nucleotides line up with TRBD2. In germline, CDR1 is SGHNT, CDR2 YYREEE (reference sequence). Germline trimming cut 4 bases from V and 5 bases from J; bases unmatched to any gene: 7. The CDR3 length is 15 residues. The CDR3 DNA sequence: TGTGCCAGCAGCATGGGACTAGCTTTTAACAATGAGCAGTTCTTC. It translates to CASSMGLAFNNEQFF.

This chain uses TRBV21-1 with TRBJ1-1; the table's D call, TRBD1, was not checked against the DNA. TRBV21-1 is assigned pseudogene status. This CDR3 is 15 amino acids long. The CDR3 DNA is TGTGCCAGCAGCTATCCACAGGGGGTGGACACTGAAGCTTTCTTT. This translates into CASSYPQGVDTEAFF.